Given below is one T cell receptor (beta chain) in context. Its specific antigen is unknown. Within one base of it there is no much larger clone, and no base qualities were kept. For sequencing, an Illumina HiSeq 2500 was employed. Quantitative 5'-RACE with molecular barcodes was the method used to prepare the TCR beta libraries. Per the source publication's procedure: To identify disease-linked TCR variants, a new computational method was used, one built on a probabilistic model of VDJ rearrangement. TCRdb handled the public reads itself, with Q25 trimming in fastp and clone calling in MiXCR, and kept productive beta chains. When rows share a CDR3 protein, they turn into one entry using the most common DNA and genes. Clone size and V and J calls follow TCRdb, not the original study. Present in this sample are about 130,000 distinct CDR3 sequences, around 9.7% of which were seen just once. Together, the top ten hold 2.5% to 3.5% of the sample.

Inclusive of the bounding cysteine and phenylalanine, the CDR3 is 12 residues long. Only the CDR3 DNA stays, 36 bases, in frame from base 1. After removal of 5 bases from V and 8 bases from J, the junction retains 2 bases not matched to a gene. As encoded in the germline V gene, CDR1 is SGHAT while CDR2 is FQNNGV. The record originates from a study of CD8 T cells in ankylosing spondylitis (TCRdb year 2017). As for the study more broadly: The study set out to find disease-linked TCR variants by profiling T cell receptor beta repertoires in ankylosing spondylitis patients and healthy donors. In total, the full study cohort was made up of over a hundred healthy donors and more than 20 ankylosing spondylitis patients. Peripheral blood was sampled, and synovial fluid was also collected from ankylosing spondylitis patients. The paper as a whole reports these results and caveats: Some TCR beta motif variants had previously been reported in synovial fluid and blood of reactive arthritis patients, which suggested common disease-initiation mechanisms. Blood from ankylosing spondylitis patients appeared to be characterized by a TCR beta motif composed of eight or nine highly homologous amino acid variants. In peripheral blood, the disease-linked clones were found at relatively low frequencies and had a CD8+ phenotype. According to the report, matched synovial fluid samples from ankylosing spondylitis patients were significantly enriched for the disease-linked clones.

This chain is built from TRBV11-2 and TRBJ2-1; 8 bases in between match TRBD2. Sequencing was carried out using blood, either unsorted or a sorted T cell fraction (not recorded which). This receptor was obtained from a male donor with ankylosing spondylitis or in good health (not recorded which). The DNA is as follows: TGTGCCAGCAGCCGGACTAGCTATGAGCAGTTCTTC. This yields the protein CASSRTSYEQFF.